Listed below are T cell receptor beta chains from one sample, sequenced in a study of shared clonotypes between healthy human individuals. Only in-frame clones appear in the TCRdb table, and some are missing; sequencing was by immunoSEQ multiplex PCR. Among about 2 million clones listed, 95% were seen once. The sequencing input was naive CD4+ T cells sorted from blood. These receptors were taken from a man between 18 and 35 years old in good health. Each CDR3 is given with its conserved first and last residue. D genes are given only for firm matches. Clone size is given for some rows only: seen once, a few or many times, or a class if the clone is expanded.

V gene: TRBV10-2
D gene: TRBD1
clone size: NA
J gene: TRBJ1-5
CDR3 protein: CASSESGTGVNQPQHF
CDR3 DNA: TGCGCCAGCAGTGAGTCGGGGACAGGGGTTAACCAGCCCCAGCATTTT

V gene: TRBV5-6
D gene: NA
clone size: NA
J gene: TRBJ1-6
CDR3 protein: CASSLVEGVGSPLHF
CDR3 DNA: TGTGCCAGCAGCTTGGTTGAGGGGGTAGGATCACCCCTCCACTTT

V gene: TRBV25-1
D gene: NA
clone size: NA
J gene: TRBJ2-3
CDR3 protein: CASSDLDTQYF
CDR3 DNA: TGTGCCAGCAGTGATTTGGATACGCAGTATTTT

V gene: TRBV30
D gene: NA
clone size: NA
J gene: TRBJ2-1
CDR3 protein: CAWSRTVAYNEQFF
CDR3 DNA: TGTGCCTGGAGTAGGACAGTTGCCTACAATGAGCAGTTCTTC

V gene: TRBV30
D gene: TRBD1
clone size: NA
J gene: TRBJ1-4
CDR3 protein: CAWMGQINEKLFF
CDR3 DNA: TGTGCCTGGATGGGACAGATTAATGAAAAACTGTTTTTT

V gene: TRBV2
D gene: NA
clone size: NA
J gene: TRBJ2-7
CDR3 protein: CASSVRGEQYF
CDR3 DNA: TGTGCCAGCAGTGTGCGGGGCGAGCAGTACTTC

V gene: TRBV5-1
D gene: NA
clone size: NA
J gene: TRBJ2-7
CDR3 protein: CASSLGQWDEQYF
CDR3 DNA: TGCGCCAGCAGCTTAGGGCAGTGGGACGAGCAGTACTTC

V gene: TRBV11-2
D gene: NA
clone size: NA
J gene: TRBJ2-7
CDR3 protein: CASSLDRVYEQYF
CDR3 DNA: TGTGCCAGCAGCTTAGATCGGGTATACGAGCAGTACTTC

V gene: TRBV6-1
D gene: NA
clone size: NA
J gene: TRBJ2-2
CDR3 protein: CASRHGRVDTGELFF
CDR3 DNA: TGTGCCAGCAGGCATGGCCGGGTGGACACCGGGGAGCTGTTTTTT

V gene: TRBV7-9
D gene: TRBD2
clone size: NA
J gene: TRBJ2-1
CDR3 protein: CASSLAGLATVEQFF
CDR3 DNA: TGTGCCAGCAGCTTAGCGGGACTAGCAACGGTTGAGCAGTTCTTC

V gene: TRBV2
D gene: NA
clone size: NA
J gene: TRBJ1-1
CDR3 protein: CASSGRTSNTEAFF
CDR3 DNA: TGTGCCAGCAGTGGTCGGACTTCGAACACTGAAGCTTTCTTT

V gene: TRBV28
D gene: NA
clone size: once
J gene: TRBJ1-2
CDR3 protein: CASTLRFTPTFYTF
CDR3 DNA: TGTGCCAGCACTCTCCGGTTCACCCCCACCTTCTACACCTTC

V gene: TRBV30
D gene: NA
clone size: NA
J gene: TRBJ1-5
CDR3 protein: CAWTPHSNQPQHF
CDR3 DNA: TGTGCCTGGACCCCTCATAGCAATCAGCCCCAGCATTTT

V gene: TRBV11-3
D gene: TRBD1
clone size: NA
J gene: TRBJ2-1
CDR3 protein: CASSLDRQGLDEQFF
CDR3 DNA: TGTGCCAGCAGCTTAGATAGACAGGGGCTGGATGAGCAGTTCTTC

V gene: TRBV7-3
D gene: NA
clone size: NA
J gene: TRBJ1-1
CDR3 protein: CASSRGRNTEAFF
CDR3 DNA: TGTGCCAGCAGCCGGGGACGCAACACTGAAGCTTTCTTT

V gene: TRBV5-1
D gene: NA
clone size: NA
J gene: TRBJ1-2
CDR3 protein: CASSLDRNYGYTF
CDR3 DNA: TGCGCCAGCAGCCTCGACAGGAACTATGGCTACACCTTC

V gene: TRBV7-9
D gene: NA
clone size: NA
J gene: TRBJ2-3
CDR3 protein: CASSHPVTGSTDTQYF
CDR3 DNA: TGTGCCAGCAGCCACCCGGTCACAGGCAGCACAGATACGCAGTATTTT

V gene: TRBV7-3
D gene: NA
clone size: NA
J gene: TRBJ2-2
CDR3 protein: CASSSQGGTGELFF
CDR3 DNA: TGTGCCAGCAGCTCTCAGGGAGGCACCGGGGAGCTGTTTTTT

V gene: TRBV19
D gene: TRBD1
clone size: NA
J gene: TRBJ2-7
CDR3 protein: CASSILTGGEQYF
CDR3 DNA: TGTGCCAGTAGTATTTTGACAGGGGGTGAGCAGTACTTC

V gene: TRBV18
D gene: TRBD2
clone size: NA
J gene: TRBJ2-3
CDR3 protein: CASARAGGYTDTQYF
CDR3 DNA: TGTGCCAGCGCCCGGGCGGGGGGCTACACAGATACGCAGTATTTT

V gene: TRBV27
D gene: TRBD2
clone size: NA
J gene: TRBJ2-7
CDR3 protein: CASSLSTSGGTVEGYEQYF
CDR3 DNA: TGTGCCAGCAGTTTATCGACTAGCGGGGGAACCGTTGAAGGCTACGAGCAGTACTTC

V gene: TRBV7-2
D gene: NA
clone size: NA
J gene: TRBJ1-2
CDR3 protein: CASSAGTFSYNYGYTF
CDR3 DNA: TGTGCCAGCAGCGCAGGAACTTTCAGTTATAACTATGGCTACACCTTC

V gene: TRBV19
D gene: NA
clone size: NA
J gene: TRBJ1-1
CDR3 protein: CASSIHTQGSTEAFF
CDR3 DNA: TGTGCCAGTAGTATACACACACAGGGTTCCACTGAAGCTTTCTTT

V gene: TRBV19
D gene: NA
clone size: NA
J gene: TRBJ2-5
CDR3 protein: CASNQADQETQYF
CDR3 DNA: TGTGCCAGTAACCAGGCCGACCAAGAGACCCAGTACTTC

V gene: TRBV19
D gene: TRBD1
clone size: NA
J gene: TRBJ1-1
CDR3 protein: CASWGVTGGTEAFF
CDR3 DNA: TGTGCCAGTTGGGGGGTAACAGGGGGCACTGAAGCTTTCTTT

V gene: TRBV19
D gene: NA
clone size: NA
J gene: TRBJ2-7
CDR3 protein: CASSPRGGTVFPYEQYF
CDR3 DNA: TGTGCCAGTAGTCCCCGTGGAGGGACAGTCTTTCCCTACGAGCAGTACTTC

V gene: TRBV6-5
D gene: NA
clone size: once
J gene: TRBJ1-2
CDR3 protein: CASSTGPEGGYTF
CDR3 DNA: TGTGCCAGCAGTACCGGGCCGGAGGGGGGCTACACCTTC

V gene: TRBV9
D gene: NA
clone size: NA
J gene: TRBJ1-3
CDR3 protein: CASSPDGIPGRERNTIYF
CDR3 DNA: TGTGCCAGCAGCCCCGACGGTATACCAGGGAGAGAAAGAAACACCATATATTTT

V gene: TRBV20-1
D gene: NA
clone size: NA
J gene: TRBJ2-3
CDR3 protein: CSAGYTQYF
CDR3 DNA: TGCAGTGCGGGGTATACGCAGTATTTT

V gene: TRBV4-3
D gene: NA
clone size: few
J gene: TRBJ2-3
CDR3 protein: CASSQSPWDTQYF
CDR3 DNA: TGCGCCAGCAGCCAATCCCCGTGGGATACGCAGTATTTT

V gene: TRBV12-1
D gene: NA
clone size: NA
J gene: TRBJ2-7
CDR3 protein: CASSLGLAGDEQYF
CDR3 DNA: TGTGCCAGCAGCTTAGGACTAGCGGGCGACGAGCAGTACTTC

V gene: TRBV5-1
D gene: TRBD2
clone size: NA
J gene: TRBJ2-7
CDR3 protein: CASSPTGTSGNEQYF
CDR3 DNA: TGCGCCAGCAGCCCTACCGGGACTAGCGGAAACGAGCAGTACTTC

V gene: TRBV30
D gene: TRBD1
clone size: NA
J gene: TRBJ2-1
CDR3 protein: CAWSRTGYEQFF
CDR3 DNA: TGTGCCTGGAGCAGGACAGGGTATGAGCAGTTCTTC

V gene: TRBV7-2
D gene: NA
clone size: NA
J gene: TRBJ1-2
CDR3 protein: CASSLKTGSTNYGYTF
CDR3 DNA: TGTGCCAGCAGCTTAAAAACGGGGAGCACTAACTATGGCTACACCTTC

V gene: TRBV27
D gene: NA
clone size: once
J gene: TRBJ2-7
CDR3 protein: CASSRGRRASYEQYF
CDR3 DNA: TGTGCCAGCAGTCGGGGCAGGCGGGCCTCCTACGAGCAGTACTTC

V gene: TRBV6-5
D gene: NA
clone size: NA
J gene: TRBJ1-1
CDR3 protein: CASSPPGGAPEAFF
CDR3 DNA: TGTGCCAGCAGTCCTCCGGGGGGGGCTCCTGAAGCTTTCTTT

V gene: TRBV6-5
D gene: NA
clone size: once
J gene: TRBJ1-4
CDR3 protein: CASSGSATNEKLFF
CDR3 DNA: TGTGCCAGCAGCGGGTCCGCAACTAATGAAAAACTGTTTTTT

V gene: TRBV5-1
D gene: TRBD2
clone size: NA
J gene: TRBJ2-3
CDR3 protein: CASSLQATSGVADTQYF
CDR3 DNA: TGCGCCAGCAGCTTGCAGGCGACTAGCGGGGTCGCAGATACGCAGTATTTT

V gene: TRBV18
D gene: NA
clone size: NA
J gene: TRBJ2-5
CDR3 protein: CASSAGQQETQYF
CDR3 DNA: TGTGCCAGCTCGGCAGGGCAGCAAGAGACCCAGTACTTC

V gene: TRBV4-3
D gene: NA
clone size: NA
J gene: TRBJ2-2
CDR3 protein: CASSQDYFQGVRTGELFF
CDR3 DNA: TGCGCCAGCAGCCAAGATTACTTCCAGGGAGTGAGGACCGGGGAGCTGTTTTTT

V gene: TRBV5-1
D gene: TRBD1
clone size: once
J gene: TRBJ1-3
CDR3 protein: CASSPGQGGNTIYF
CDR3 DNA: TGCGCCAGCAGCCCCGGACAGGGCGGAAACACCATATATTTT

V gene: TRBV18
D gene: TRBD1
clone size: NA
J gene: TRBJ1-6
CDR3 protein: CASSPETGSSYNSPLHF
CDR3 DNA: TGTGCCAGCTCCCCCGAGACAGGGAGCTCCTATAATTCACCCCTCCACTTT

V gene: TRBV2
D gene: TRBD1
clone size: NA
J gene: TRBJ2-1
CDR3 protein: CASGGDRGFYGQFF
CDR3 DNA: TGTGCCAGCGGGGGGGACAGGGGCTTCTATGGGCAGTTCTTC

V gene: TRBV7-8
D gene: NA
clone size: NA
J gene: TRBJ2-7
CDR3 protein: CASSAGQSYEQYF
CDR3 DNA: TGTGCCAGCAGCGCGGGACAGTCCTACGAGCAGTACTTC

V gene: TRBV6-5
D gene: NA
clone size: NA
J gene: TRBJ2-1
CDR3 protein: CASSYRGSYNEQFF
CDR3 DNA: TGTGCCAGCAGTTACCGGGGATCGTATAATGAGCAGTTCTTC

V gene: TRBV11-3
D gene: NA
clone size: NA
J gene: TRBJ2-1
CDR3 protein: CASSLGEGSRGSYNEQFF
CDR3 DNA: TGTGCCAGCAGCTTAGGTGAAGGGTCCAGGGGCTCCTACAATGAGCAGTTCTTC

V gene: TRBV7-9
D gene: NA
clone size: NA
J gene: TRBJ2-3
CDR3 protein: CASSPPSTDTQYF
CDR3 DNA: TGTGCCAGCAGCCCTCCCAGCACAGATACGCAGTATTTT

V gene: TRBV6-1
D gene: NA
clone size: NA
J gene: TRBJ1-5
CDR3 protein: CASTQGWEPQHF
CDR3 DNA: TGTGCCAGCACTCAAGGGTGGGAGCCCCAGCATTTT

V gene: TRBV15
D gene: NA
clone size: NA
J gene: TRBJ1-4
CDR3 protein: CATSPLGQTNEKLFF
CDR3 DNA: TGTGCCACCAGCCCCCTTGGGCAGACTAATGAAAAACTGTTTTTT

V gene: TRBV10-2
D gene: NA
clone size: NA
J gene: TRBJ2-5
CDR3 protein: CASSYGLQETQYF
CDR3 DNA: TGCGCCAGCAGTTACGGACTGCAAGAGACCCAGTACTTC

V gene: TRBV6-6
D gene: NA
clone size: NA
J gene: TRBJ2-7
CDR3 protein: CASSTTGIDYEQYF
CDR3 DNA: TGTGCCAGCAGTACCACAGGGATCGACTACGAGCAGTACTTC

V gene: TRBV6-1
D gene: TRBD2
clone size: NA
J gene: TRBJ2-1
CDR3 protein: CASRVAGGSYNEQFF
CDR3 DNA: TGTGCCAGCAGGGTAGCGGGGGGATCCTACAATGAGCAGTTCTTC

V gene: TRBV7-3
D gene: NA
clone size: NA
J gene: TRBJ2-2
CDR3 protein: CASSLGFFPGELFF
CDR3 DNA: TGTGCCAGCAGCTTGGGCTTCTTCCCCGGGGAGCTGTTTTTT

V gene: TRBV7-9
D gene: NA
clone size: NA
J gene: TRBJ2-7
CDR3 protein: CASSILDPGPYEQYF
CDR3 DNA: TGTGCCAGCAGCATCTTGGACCCAGGGCCCTACGAGCAGTACTTC

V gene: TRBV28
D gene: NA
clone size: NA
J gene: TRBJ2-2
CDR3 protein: CASIGVYTGELFF
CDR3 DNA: TGTGCCAGTATAGGGGTGTACACCGGGGAGCTGTTTTTT